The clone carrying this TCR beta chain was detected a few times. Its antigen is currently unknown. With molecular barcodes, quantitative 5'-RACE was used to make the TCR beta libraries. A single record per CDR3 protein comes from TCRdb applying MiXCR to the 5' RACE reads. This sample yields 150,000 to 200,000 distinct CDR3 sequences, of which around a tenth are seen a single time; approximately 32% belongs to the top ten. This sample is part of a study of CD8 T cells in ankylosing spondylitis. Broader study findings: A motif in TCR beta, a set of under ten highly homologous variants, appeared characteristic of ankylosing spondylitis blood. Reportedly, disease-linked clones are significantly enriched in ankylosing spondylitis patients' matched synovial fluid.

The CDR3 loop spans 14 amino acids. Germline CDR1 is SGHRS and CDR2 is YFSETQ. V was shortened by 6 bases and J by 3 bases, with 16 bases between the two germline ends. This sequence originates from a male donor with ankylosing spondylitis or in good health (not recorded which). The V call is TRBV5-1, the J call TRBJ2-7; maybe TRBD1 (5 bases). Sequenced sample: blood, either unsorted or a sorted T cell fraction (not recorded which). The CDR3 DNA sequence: TGCGCCAGCATTAGGGGTTTCCGGCACTACGAGCAGTACTTC. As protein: CASIRGFRHYEQYF.